This T cell receptor (beta chain) was identified in a study of cytomegalovirus exposure and HLA in healthy donors. The PCR was carried out with 60 Vbeta primers and 13 Jbeta primers. Assay used: immunoSEQ multiplex PCR; TCRdb lists only in-frame clones, some missing. This sample has fewer than 250,000 clones, with about 79% found just once. CDR1 and CDR2 (germline): SGDLS, YYNGEE. The CDR3 runs 16 residues. The ends were cut back, 3 bases at V and 4 bases at J, with 19 bases in the middle. Sequencing was done on a sample of PBMCs. The TCR originated in a man in his late teens or twenties in good health and CMV-seronegative. The J gene is TRBJ1-2, the V gene TRBV9; the D is unclear. The CDR3 reads CASSGRSGMPSYGYTF. In nucleotides, the CDR3 is TGTGCCAGCAGCGGGCGATCGGGGATGCCTTCCTATGGCTACACCTTC.